One and the same sample provided the 18 T cell receptor beta chains below, sequenced in a study of cytomegalovirus exposure and HLA in healthy donors. The PCR used 60 Vbeta and 13 Jbeta primers. Clones were read by immunoSEQ multiplex PCR, and TCRdb kept only the in-frame ones, dropping some. The table includes about 150,000 clones, approximately 84% detected once. Material for sequencing was PBMCs. These receptors were obtained from a male donor in good health and CMV-seropositive.

This chain joins TRBV2 and TRBJ2-7; 9 nucleotides match TRBD1. With 1 base clipped from V and 2 bases from J, the junction kept 3 bases outside the gene matches. Germline-derived CDR1 and CDR2 are SNHLY and FYNNEI. This CDR3 region has 15 residues. Written as DNA, the CDR3 is TGTGCCAGCAGTGAAGGGGACAGGGCACCCTACGAGCAGTACTTC. Its translation is CASSEGDRAPYEQYF.

The V gene is TRBV30, the J gene TRBJ2-7; 9 bases line up with TRBD2. Germline V gives CDR1 GTSNPN, CDR2 SVGIG (reference sequence). This CDR3 is 14 amino acids long. V lost 1 base and J lost 4; bases outside the gene matches: 5. The CDR3 region is CAWSGVAGVYEQYF. CDR3 DNA sequence: TGTGCCTGGAGTGGGGTAGCGGGAGTGTACGAGCAGTACTTC.

For the CDR3, the DNA is TGTGCCAGCAGCGGGGGGACTAGCGGAGTCCAAGAGACCCAGTACTTC. It codes for CASSGGTSGVQETQYF. The chain carries TRBV9 and TRBJ2-5; 11 bases agree with TRBD2. The V gene end was trimmed by 3 bases and the J gene end by 1 base; junction bases not matched to a gene: 5. CDR3 size: 16 residues. Germline V gene sequence: CDR1 SGDLS, CDR2 YYNGEE.

The table lists this clone with a few counts. The J gene is TRBJ2-3, the V gene TRBV6-1; 8 bases are shared with TRBD2. Germline-derived CDR1 and CDR2 are MNHNS and SASEGT. Losses at the gene ends were 4 bases for V and 2 bases for J; bases not matched to a gene: 5. CDR3 length: 15 residues. The CDR3 reads CASSGGTSFTDTQYF. DNA for the CDR3: TGTGCCAGCAGTGGAGGGACTAGTTTCACAGATACGCAGTATTTT.

The genes are TRBV6-1 and TRBJ2-5; 7 bases are a match to TRBD1. The J call may be faulty, since TRBJ2-7 better matches the DNA end. Per the germline V gene, CDR1 is MNHNS and CDR2 is SASEGT. This CDR3 spans 15 amino acids. DNA of the CDR3: TGTGCCAGCAGTTCCTTACAGGGGATTTCCTACGAGCAGTACTTC. Amino acids: CASSSLQGISYEQYF.

The gene calls are TRBV7-9 and TRBJ1-2; tentatively, D is TRBD1 (5 bases). The CDR3 sequence is 12 residues long. V was shortened by 10 bases and J by 4 bases, with 13 bases between the two germline ends. Germline V gene sequence: CDR1 SEHNR, CDR2 FQNEAQ (reference sequence). The CDR3 sequence: CATMTEVYGYTF. The CDR3 coding sequence is TGTGCCACCATGACAGAAGTCTATGGCTACACCTTC.

V and J are TRBV4-2 and TRBJ1-3; D gene ambiguous. This CDR3 contains 12 residues. Trimming removed 0 bases at V and 7 bases at J, with 4 bases between. Germline V lookup: CDR1 LGHNA, CDR2 YNFKEQ. The chain's CDR3 is CASSQDGNTIYF. In nucleotides, the CDR3 is TGTGCCAGCAGCCAAGACGGGAACACCATATATTTT.

The V and J genes are TRBV5-1 and TRBJ2-1; D gene unclear. The CDR3 length is 15 residues. Germline V lookup: CDR1 SGHRS, CDR2 YFSETQ. V was trimmed by 4 bases and J by 0 bases, leaving 11 bases between them. CDR3 sequence reads: CASSPPSSSYNEQFF. The CDR3 DNA reads TGCGCCAGCAGCCCCCCCTCGAGCTCCTACAATGAGCAGTTCTTC.

This sequence joins TRBV14 and TRBJ1-1, with D perhaps TRBD1 (5 bases). Germline-derived CDR1 and CDR2 are SGHDN and FVKESK. Trimming removed 1 base at V and 5 bases at J, with 14 bases between. This CDR3 has 15 amino acids. CDR3 region: CASSQVQGAETEAFF. The CDR3 DNA sequence: TGTGCCAGCAGCCAAGTCCAAGGGGCCGAGACTGAAGCTTTCTTT.

This chain uses TRBV10-1 with TRBJ1-1, with D maybe TRBD1 (6 bases). V was cut by 1 base and J by 1 base, with 16 bases left in between. Germline CDR1 and CDR2: WNHNN and SYGVQD (reference sequence). There are 17 residues in the CDR3. The CDR3 DNA is TGCGCCAGCAGTGAGTTTAAGGCAGGGGAAGCGAACACTGAAGCTTTCTTT. Residues: CASSEFKAGEANTEAFF.

This chain joins TRBV29-1 and TRBJ2-3; D is uncertain. The better agreement between TRBJ1-5 and the DNA end casts doubt on the J call. This CDR3 is built from 13 residues. Germline V CDR1 and CDR2: SQVTM, ANQGSEA. The CDR3 DNA reads as TGCAGCGTCCGTTCGACTAGCGGGCCCTACCAGCATTTT. This encodes CSVRSTSGPYQHF.

The CDR3 spells CASSLGGSSRQPQHF. CDR3 bases: TGTGCCAGCAGCTTAGGAGGTTCTTCCCGTCAGCCCCAGCATTTT. The genes are TRBV7-2 and TRBJ1-5; unclear D gene. The germline V gene encodes CDR1 SGHTA and CDR2 FQGNSA. This CDR3 is built from 15 residues. Trimming cost V 1 base and J 6 bases, with 13 bases left between them.

This clone was seen once. The chain links TRBV11-2 to TRBJ1-3; 7 nucleotides align to TRBD1. V gave up 0 bases and J gave up 1 base; unmatched junction bases: 0. This CDR3 is built from 15 residues. The germline gives CDR1 SGHAT, CDR2 FQNNGV. CDR3 DNA sequence: TGTGCCAGCAGCTTAGACAGGGGGTCTGGAAACACCATATATTTT. It is translated as CASSLDRGSGNTIYF.

This chain connects TRBV5-1 to TRBJ2-7, with TRBD1 identical over 9 bases. Germline V lookup: CDR1 SGHRS, CDR2 YFSETQ. The CDR3 has 17 residues. V trimming: 2 bases; J trimming: 4 bases; junction bases outside the gene matches: 13. The CDR3 DNA is TGCGCCAGCAGCTTCGAAGCCGGGACAGGGATAGGGTACGAGCAGTACTTC. Protein product: CASSFEAGTGIGYEQYF.

The genes are TRBV4-2 and TRBJ2-3, with 9 positions matching TRBD2. The CDR3 contains 16 residues. Germline V lookup: CDR1 LGHNA, CDR2 YNFKEQ. J gave up 7 bases and V 0 bases, and 8 bases lay outside the gene matches. The CDR3: CASSQEPTSGRNTQYF. The CDR3 region has the DNA TGTGCCAGCAGCCAAGAGCCGACTAGCGGACGGAATACGCAGTATTTT.

This clone showed up just a few times. The chain combines TRBV6-5 with TRBJ2-1; possible D gene TRBD2, 5 bases. The CDR3 has 13 amino acids. The germline V gene has CDR1 MNHEY and CDR2 SVGAGI. V was shortened by 0 bases and J by 7 bases, with 7 bases between the two germline ends. CDR3 region: CASSYSRVNEQFF. CDR3 sequence (DNA): TGTGCCAGCAGTTACTCGCGGGTAAATGAGCAGTTCTTC.

The chain links TRBV27 to TRBJ1-2; TRBD1 matches 8 bases. Germline CDR1 is MNHEY and CDR2 is SMNVEV (reference sequence). The V segment lost 6 bases and the J segment 6 bases; nucleotides outside the gene matches: 9. This CDR3 region has 14 residues. Here the CDR3 reads CASRATGAPDGYTF. CDR3 sequence (DNA): TGTGCCAGCAGGGCGACAGGGGCCCCGGATGGCTACACCTTC.

The DNA for the CDR3 is TGTGCCAGCAGTGAGCAGCGGGGATTAAATGAGCAGTTCTTC. This encodes CASSEQRGLNEQFF. The chain uses TRBV7-9 and TRBJ2-1; 7 nucleotides line up with TRBD2. Germline values: CDR1 SEHNR, CDR2 FQNEAQ (reference sequence). J lost 7 bases, V lost 6 bases, and 9 bases had no gene match. CDR3 length: 14 residues.